This T cell receptor (beta chain) was sequenced during a study of T cells expressing NK-cell markers. Looking at the study overall: Underlying the TCR beta repertoires were sorted CD3+CD56+NKG2C+, CD3+CD56+NKG2C- and CD3+CD56-NKG2C+ T cells.

Germline V gene lookup returns CDR1 SQVTM and CDR2 ANQGSEA. The CDR3 runs 11 residues. TCRdb reanalyzed the 5' RACE reads, giving one entry per CDR3 protein sequence and no DNA. The sample table includes about 390,000 distinct CDR3 sequences. The TCR comes from a woman aged 45 to 65 in good health. V and J are TRBV29-1 and TRBJ2-1; TCRdb's D call, TRBD1, is unchecked because there is no DNA. Sequencing input: blood T cells: a sorted CD56 or NKG2C T cell subset, CD4+ or CD8+ T cells, or bulk PBMC T cells (not recorded which). Here the CDR3 reads CSVEDPGEQFF.